The clone carrying this TCR beta chain has just a few counts. Profiled with immunoSEQ multiplex PCR; TCRdb holds only in-frame clones, not every one. The table records 65,000 to 95,000 clones, 84% of them present only once. This sample is drawn from a study of neoadjuvant anti-PD-1 for oral cavity cancer. Germline CDR1 is SNHLY and CDR2 is FYNNEI. Trimming took 3 bases from V and 0 from J, leaving 12 bases between them. The CDR3 totals 16 residues. This TCR came from a person aged 35 to 85 with oral cavity squamous cell carcinoma. V gene TRBV2 combines with J gene TRBJ1-5, with a weak D call TRBD1 (5 bases). This specimen was PBMCs, taken before nivolumab (anti-PD-1) treatment. The CDR3 region is CASSDQGMYSNQPQHF. The CDR3 nucleotides read TGTGCCAGCAGTGACCAGGGAATGTATAGCAATCAGCCCCAGCATTTT.